Detailed here is one TCR beta chain. Its antigen is unknown. This specimen comes from a study of a mutant IDH1 vaccine in newly diagnosed glioma. Study summary: Vaccine administration was initiated 4-6 weeks following radiotherapy alone, or with temozolomide cycles. Standard pretreatment was either radiotherapy, temozolomide, or, for most, radiochemotherapy with temozolomide. Treated patients showed a male proportion of about 60%, a female proportion of approximately 40%, and a mean age of about 41 years.

Study results and caveats: There were vaccine-induced immune responses in roughly 92% of the patients.

Time point reported: week 23, last vaccination. Topical imiquimod accompanied each vaccine dose, which consisted of 300 ug of mutant IDH1 20-mer peptide. J lost 5 bases, V lost 5 bases, and 9 bases had no gene match. The V gene's germline CDR1 is MDHEN and CDR2 SYDVKM. The CDR3 contains 15 residues. The repertoire was sequenced with immunoSEQ multiplex PCR; TCRdb's copy has only in-frame clones and lacks some. The table records about 60,000 clones, approximately 80% of them present only once. The sample here was PBMCs, taken from a glioma patient whose treatment included an IDH1 peptide vaccine. The genes are TRBV28 and TRBJ1-5, with 7 bases identical to TRBD1. The clonotype comes from a man in his late teens or twenties with glioma. The CDR3 region is CASSGQGVGDQPQHF. CDR3 sequence (DNA): TGTGCCAGCAGTGGGCAGGGGGTGGGTGATCAGCCCCAGCATTTT.